This TCR beta chain was documented in a study of T cell responses to AZD1222 COVID-19 vaccine. Points from the study as a whole: Spike-specific TCR breadth and depth rose after two AZD1222 doses.

Profiled with immunoSEQ multiplex PCR; TCRdb holds only in-frame clones, not every one. The repertoire consists of about 180,000 clones, with 88% occurring once and the leading ten covering around a tenth. CDR1 is LNHDA and CDR2 is SQIVND in the germline V gene (reference sequence). The CDR3 spans 16 residues. V shed 3 bases and J 0 bases; nucleotides not matched to a gene: 2. Comments on this clone: What it binds is not known.

The rearrangement uses TRBV19 and TRBJ2-2; 9 bases are shared with TRBD1. The sequence was collected from an adult who received the AZD1222 COVID-19 vaccine. The source material was peripheral blood, sampled 28 days after the second AZD1222 dose. The CDR3 loop is CASSIRQGANTGELFF. CDR3 nucleotides: TGTGCCAGTAGTATTCGACAGGGGGCGAACACCGGGGAGCTGTTTTTT.